The following is a T cell receptor (beta chain) sequence with its context. Its antigen is not known. The data derive from a study of follicular helper T cells after annual influenza vaccination. Profiling relied on immunoSEQ multiplex PCR, and the TCRdb table lists in-frame clones only, not all of them. Counted here are fewer than 7,500 clones, around 80% occurring once; the ten biggest clones make up under 0.6%. Germline CDR1 SGHKS, CDR2 YYEKEE (reference sequence). The CDR3 has 15 amino acids. V dropped 0 bases and J dropped 5 bases, with 15 bases sitting between them. Indicated time point: 2015-2016 season, 7 days after influenza vaccination. Whole-study results and caveats: Plasmablast frequency change correlated with clonality change in ICOS+CD38+ cTfh. Undersampling of larger non-cTfh compartments could not be excluded. Productive TCRB sequences came from only roughly 10-23% of cells. Day 7 ICOS+CD38+ clones were most often found later in ICOS-CD38- cTfh cells.

The gene calls are TRBV5-5 and TRBJ2-7; D is ambiguous. This sequence originates from an adult who received the influenza vaccine. The sequencing used CXCR5- memory CD4+ T cells sorted from blood, collected 7 days after influenza vaccination. CDR3: CASSLVFEFQNEQYF. The CDR3 DNA reads as TGTGCCAGCAGCTTGGTCTTCGAGTTTCAGAACGAGCAGTACTTC.